This TCR beta chain came from a study of blood T cells in healthy people across ages. The study, taken as a whole, reports: PBMC samples, being unsorted, prevented any conclusive comparison of naive and antigen-experienced cells. A roughly linear age-dependent decrease characterized TCR beta diversity per million T cells. Nothing was known about donor CMV status, and this possibly confounded expanded clonotype changes.

As to this clonotype: Its specificity is not known.

The use of a sample-barcoded 5' primer and a J-beta primer mix characterized a second PCR of about 7 to 12 cycles. TCRdb ran MiXCR on the 5' RACE reads and lists one entry per CDR3 protein. The repertoire includes around 940,000 distinct CDR3 sequences, around 54% of them detected once, and about a fifth sits in the top ten. Isolation per sample recovered at least 7 million PBMCs. The germline V gene encodes CDR1 MNHNS and CDR2 SASEGT. The CDR3 has 14 amino acids. With 5 bases removed from V and 4 bases from J, the gap between germline ends came to 12 bases. The origin of this receptor is a woman aged 55-69 years in good health. The source material was blood. The chain employs TRBV6-1 and TRBJ2-1; D possibly corresponds to TRBD1 (7 bases). The CDR3 reads CASSPEGAYNEQFF. The DNA of the CDR3 is TGTGCCAGCAGTCCGGAGGGGGCGTACAATGAGCAGTTCTTC.